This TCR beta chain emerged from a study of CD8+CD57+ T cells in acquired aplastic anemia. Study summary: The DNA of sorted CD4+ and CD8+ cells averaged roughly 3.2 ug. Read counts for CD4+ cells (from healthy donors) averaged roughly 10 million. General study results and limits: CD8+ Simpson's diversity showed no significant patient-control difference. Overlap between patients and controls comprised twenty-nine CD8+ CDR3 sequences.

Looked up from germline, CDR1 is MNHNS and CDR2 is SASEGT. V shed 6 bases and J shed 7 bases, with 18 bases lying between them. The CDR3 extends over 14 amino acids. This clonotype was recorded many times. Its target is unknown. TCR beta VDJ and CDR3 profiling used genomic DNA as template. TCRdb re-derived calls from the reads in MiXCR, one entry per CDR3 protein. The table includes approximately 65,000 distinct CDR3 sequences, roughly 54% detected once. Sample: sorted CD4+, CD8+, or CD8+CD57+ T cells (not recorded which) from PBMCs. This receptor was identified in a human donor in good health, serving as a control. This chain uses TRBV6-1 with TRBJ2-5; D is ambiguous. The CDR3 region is CASSDLTAAGTQYF. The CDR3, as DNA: TGTGCCAGCAGCGACCTTACGGCCGCTGGGACCCAGTACTTC.